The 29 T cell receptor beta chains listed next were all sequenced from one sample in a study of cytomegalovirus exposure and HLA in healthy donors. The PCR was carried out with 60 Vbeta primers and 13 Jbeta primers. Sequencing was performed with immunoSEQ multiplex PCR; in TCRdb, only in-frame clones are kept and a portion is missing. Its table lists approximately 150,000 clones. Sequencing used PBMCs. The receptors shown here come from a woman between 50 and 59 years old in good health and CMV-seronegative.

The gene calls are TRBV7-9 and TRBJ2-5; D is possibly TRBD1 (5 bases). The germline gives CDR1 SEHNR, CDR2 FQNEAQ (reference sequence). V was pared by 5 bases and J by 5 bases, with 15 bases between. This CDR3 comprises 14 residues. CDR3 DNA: TGTGCCAGCAGCGCGTTGAGGACATCGGAGACCCAGTACTTC. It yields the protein CASSALRTSETQYF.

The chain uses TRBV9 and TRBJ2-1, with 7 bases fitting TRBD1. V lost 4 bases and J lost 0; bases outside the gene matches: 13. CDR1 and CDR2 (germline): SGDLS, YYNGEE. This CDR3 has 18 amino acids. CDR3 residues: CASSFRQGHANSYNEQFF. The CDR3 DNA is TGTGCCAGCAGCTTTCGACAGGGACACGCTAACTCCTACAATGAGCAGTTCTTC.

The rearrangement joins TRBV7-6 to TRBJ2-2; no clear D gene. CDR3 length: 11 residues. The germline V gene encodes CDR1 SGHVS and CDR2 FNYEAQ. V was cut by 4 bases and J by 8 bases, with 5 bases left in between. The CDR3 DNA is TGTGCCAGCAGCTCGAGGGGGGAGCTGTTTTTT. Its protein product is CASSSRGELFF.

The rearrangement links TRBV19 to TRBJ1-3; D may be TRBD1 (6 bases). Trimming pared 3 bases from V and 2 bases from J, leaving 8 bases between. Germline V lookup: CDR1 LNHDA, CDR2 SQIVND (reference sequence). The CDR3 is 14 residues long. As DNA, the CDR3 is TGTGCCAGTAGTATCGCAGGGGCTGGAAACACCATATATTTT. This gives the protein CASSIAGAGNTIYF.

The CDR3 DNA reads as TGTGCCAGCTCACCAGTTTTGATCGGAGCAGGGGGCGGGTACGATGGCTACACCTTC. This translates into CASSPVLIGAGGGYDGYTF. The rearrangement links TRBV18 to TRBJ1-2; 8 bases line up with TRBD1. The CDR3 runs to 19 residues. Germline trimming cut 2 bases from V and 6 bases from J; bases unmatched to any gene: 20. Germline CDR1 KGHSH, CDR2 LQKENI.

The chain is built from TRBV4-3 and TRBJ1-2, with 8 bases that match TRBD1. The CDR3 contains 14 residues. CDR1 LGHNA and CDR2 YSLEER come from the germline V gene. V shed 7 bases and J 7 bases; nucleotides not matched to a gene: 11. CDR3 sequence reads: CASNKDRGLGGYTF. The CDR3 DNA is TGCGCCAGCAACAAAGACAGGGGTTTAGGTGGCTACACCTTC.

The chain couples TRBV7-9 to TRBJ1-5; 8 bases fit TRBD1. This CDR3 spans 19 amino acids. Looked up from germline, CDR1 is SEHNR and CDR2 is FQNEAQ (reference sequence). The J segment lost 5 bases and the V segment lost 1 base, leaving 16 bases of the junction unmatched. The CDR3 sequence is CASSLGMAGGKMFHQPQHF. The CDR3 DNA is TGTGCCAGCAGCTTAGGGATGGCAGGGGGCAAGATGTTCCATCAGCCCCAGCATTTT.

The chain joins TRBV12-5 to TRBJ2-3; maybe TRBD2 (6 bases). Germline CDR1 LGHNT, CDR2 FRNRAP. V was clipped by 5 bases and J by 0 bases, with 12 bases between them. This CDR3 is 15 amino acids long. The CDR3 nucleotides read TGTGCTAGTGGTCTGGGACTCACTAGCACAGATACGCAGTATTTT. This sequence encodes CASGLGLTSTDTQYF.

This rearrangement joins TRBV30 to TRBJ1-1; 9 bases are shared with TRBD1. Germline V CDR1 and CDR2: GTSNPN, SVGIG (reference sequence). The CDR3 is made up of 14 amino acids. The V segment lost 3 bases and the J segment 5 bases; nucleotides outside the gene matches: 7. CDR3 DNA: TGTGCCTGGAGGGCTGGGACAGGGAGGACTGAAGCTTTCTTT. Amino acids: CAWRAGTGRTEAFF.

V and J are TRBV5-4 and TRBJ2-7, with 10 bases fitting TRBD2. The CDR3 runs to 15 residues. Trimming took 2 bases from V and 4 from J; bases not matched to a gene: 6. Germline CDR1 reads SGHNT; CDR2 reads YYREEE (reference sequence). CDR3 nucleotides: TGTGCCAGCAGCTTCACTAGCGGGGCTCTTTACGAGCAGTACTTC. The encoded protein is CASSFTSGALYEQYF.

The CDR3: CASKREAGGPGEQYF. The CDR3 region has the DNA TGTGCCAGCAAAAGAGAGGCGGGAGGGCCGGGGGAGCAGTACTTC. The chain carries TRBV6-5 and TRBJ2-7; 9 bases are a match to TRBD2. With 7 bases clipped from V and 7 bases from J, the junction kept 14 bases outside the gene matches. Germline CDR1 reads MNHEY; CDR2 reads SVGAGI. The CDR3 is 15 amino acids.

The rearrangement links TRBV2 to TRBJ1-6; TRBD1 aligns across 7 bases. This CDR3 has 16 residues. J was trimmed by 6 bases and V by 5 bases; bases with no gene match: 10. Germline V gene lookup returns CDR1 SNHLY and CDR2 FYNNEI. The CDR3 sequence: CASSLGGGSGNSPLHF. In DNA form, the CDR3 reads TGTGCCAGCAGTTTAGGAGGGGGCAGTGGTAATTCACCCCTCCACTTT.

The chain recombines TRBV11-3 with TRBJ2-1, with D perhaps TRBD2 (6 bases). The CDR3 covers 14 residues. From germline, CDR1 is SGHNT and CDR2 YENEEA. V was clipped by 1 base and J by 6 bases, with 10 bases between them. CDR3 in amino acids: CASSLGGTSNEQFF. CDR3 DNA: TGTGCCAGCAGCTTAGGGGGGACTTCCAATGAGCAGTTCTTC.

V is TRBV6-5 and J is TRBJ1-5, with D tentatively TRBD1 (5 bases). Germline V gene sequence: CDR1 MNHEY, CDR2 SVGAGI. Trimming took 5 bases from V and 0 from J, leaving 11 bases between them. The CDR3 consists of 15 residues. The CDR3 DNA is TGTGCCAGCAGTCGGGGGGGGGATAGCAATCAGCCCCAGCATTTT. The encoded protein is CASSRGGDSNQPQHF.

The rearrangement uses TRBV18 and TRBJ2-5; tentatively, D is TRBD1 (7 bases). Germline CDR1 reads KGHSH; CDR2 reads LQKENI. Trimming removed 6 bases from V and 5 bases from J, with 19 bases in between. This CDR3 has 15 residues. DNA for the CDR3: TGTGCCAGCTCCCCAGGAGGGGGCCGGGTGGAGACCCAGTACTTC. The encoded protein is CASSPGGGRVETQYF.

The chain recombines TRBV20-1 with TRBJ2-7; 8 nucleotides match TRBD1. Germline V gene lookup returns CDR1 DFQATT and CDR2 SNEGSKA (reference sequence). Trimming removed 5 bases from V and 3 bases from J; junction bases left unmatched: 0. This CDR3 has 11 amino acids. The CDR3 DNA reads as TGCAGTGCTGGGACAGGCTACGAGCAGTACTTC. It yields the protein CSAGTGYEQYF.

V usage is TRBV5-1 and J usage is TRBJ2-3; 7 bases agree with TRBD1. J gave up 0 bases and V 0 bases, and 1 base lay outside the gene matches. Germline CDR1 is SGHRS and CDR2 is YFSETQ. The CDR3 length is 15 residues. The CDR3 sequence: CASSLEQGSTDTQYF. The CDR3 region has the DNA TGCGCCAGCAGCTTGGAACAGGGGAGCACAGATACGCAGTATTTT.

The CDR3 region is CASSWGLAGDYEQYF. In DNA, the CDR3 is TGTGCCAGCAGCTGGGGACTAGCGGGGGACTACGAGCAGTACTTC. This chain joins TRBV7-8 and TRBJ2-7; 14 bases agree with TRBD2. The CDR3 is 15 amino acids. Germline loops: CDR1 SGHVS, CDR2 FQNEAQ. V dropped 4 bases and J dropped 3; count of bases not matched to a gene: 2.

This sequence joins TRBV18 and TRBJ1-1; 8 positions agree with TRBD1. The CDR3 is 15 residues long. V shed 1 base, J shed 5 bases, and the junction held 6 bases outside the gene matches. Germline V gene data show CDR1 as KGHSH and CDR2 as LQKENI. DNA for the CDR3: TGTGCCAGCTCACCACTCGACAGGGGTAGGACTGAAGCTTTCTTT. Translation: CASSPLDRGRTEAFF. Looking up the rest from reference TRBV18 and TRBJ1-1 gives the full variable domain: NAGVMQNPRHLVRRRGQEARLRCSPMKGHSHVYWYRQLPEEGLKFMVYLQKENIIDESGMPKERFSAEFPKEGPSILRIQQVVRGDSAAYFCASSPLDRGRTEAFFGQGTRLTVV.

The CDR3 coding sequence is TGCGCCAGCAGCCAAGATGAGGGGCTAGCGGGGGGCTTTGTTGAGCAGTTCTTC. Protein: CASSQDEGLAGGFVEQFF. V gene TRBV4-1 combines with J gene TRBJ2-1; 11 nucleotides match TRBD2. The germline V gene has CDR1 MGHRA and CDR2 YSYEKL. The ends lost 0 bases at V and 9 bases at J; junction bases unmatched: 13. The CDR3 is 18 amino acids.

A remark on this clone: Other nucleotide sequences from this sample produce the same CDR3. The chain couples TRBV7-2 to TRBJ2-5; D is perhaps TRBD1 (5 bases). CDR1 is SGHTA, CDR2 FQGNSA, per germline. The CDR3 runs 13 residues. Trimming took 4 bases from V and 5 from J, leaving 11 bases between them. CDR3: CASSSQGRETQYF. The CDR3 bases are TGTGCCAGCAGCTCGCAGGGTAGGGAGACCCAGTACTTC.

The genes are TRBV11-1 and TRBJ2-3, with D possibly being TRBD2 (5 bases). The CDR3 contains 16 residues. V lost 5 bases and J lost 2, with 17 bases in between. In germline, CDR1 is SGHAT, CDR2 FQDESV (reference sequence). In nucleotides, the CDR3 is TGTGCCAGCAGCCCCTCTGGACTGTATTACACAGATACGCAGTATTTT. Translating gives CASSPSGLYYTDTQYF.

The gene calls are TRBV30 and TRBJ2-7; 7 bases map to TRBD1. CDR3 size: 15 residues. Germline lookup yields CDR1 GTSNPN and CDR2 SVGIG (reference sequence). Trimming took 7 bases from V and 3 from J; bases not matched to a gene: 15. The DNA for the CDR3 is TGTGCCTTCTCTATAAGGAAGGGGGCCGGCTACGAGCAGTACTTC. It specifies CAFSIRKGAGYEQYF.

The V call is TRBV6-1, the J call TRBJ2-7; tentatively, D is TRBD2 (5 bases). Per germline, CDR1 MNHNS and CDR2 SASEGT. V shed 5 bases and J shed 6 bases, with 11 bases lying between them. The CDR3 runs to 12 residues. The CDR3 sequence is CASSSIRGEQYF. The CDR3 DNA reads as TGTGCCAGCAGTAGTATACGGGGCGAGCAGTACTTC.

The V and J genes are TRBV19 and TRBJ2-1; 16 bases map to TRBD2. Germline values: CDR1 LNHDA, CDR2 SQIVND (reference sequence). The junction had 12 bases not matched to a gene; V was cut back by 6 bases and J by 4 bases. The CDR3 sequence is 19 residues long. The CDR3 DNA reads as TGTGCCAGTAGCATTGGGACTAGCGGGAGGGCCAGTTCGTACAATGAGCAGTTCTTC. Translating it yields CASSIGTSGRASSYNEQFF.

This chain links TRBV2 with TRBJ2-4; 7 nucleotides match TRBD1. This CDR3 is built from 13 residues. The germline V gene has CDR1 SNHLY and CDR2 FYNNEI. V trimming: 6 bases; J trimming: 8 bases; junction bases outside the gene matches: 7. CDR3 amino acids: CASSGTARDIQYF. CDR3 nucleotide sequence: TGTGCCAGCAGCGGGACAGCTCGCGACATTCAGTACTTC. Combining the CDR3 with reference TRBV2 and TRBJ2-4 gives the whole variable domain EPEVTQTPSHQVTQMGQEVILRCVPISNHLYFYWYRQILGQKVEFLVSFYNNEISEKSEIFDDQFSVERPDGSNFTLKIRSTKLEDSAMYFCASSGTARDIQYFGAGTRLSVL.

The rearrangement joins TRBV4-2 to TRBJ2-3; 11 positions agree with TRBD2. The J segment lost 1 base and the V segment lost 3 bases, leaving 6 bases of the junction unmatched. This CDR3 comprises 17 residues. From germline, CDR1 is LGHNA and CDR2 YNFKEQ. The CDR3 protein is CASSHVPGLAGTDTQYF. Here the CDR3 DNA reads TGTGCCAGCAGCCACGTCCCGGGACTAGCGGGCACAGATACGCAGTATTTT.

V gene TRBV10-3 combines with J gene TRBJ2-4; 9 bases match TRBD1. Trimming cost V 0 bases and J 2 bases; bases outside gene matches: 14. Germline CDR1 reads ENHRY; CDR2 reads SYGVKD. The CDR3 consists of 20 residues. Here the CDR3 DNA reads TGTGCCATCAGTGAGTCGCCAGGACAGGGGATGGGGATAACCAAAAACATTCAGTACTTC. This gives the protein CAISESPGQGMGITKNIQYF.

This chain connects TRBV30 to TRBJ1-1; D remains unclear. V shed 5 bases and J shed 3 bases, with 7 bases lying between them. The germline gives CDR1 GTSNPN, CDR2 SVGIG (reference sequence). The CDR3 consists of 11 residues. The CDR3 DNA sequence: TGTGCCTGGGTTTACTACACTGAAGCTTTCTTT. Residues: CAWVYYTEAFF.